What follows are 3 T cell receptor beta chains derived from one specimen sequenced in a study of T cells after yellow fever vaccination. TCRdb re-called the 5' RACE reads with MiXCR, one entry per CDR3 protein. The sample carries some 600,000 distinct CDR3 sequences, around 12% recorded once. The specimen was PBMCs, collected on the day of the yellow fever booster vaccination. These receptors all stem from a man aged 25-40 years who received the YFV17D yellow fever vaccine.

The V gene is TRBV6-2 or TRBV6-3, the J gene TRBJ2-2; D is perhaps TRBD1 (5 bases). The CDR3 contains 14 residues. Germline CDR1 and CDR2: MNHEY and SVGEGT. Trimming removed 2 bases at V and 6 bases at J, with 10 bases between. Here the CDR3 reads CASSYRGYAGELFF. DNA for the CDR3: TGTGCCAGCAGTTACAGGGGCTACGCCGGGGAGCTGTTTTTT.

This clonotype was seen more than once but under ten times. This chain joins TRBV7-2 and TRBJ2-3, with D unclear. The CDR3 length is 11 residues. Germline V CDR1 and CDR2: SGHTA, FQGNSA. V shed 7 bases and J shed 7 bases, with 9 bases lying between them. For the CDR3, the DNA is TGTGCCAGCACCTTCTCAAATACGCAGTATTTT. This gives the protein CASTFSNTQYF. Looking up the rest from reference TRBV7-2 and TRBJ2-3 gives the full variable domain: GAGVSQSPSNKVTEKGKDVELRCDPISGHTALYWYRQSLGQGLEFLIYFQGNSAPDKSGLPSDRFSAERTGGSVSTLTIQRTQQEDSAVYLCASTFSNTQYFGPGTRLTVL.

V is TRBV29-1 and J is TRBJ2-7; D is possibly TRBD2 (6 bases). Trimming took 5 bases from V and 4 from J, leaving 15 bases between them. The CDR3 is 13 amino acids. From germline, CDR1 is SQVTM and CDR2 ANQGSEA. The CDR3 DNA sequence: TGCAGCGTTTCGGACGGGGAGGTATACGAGCAGTACTTC. It is translated as CSVSDGEVYEQYF.